The entry below gives a single TCR beta chain sequence along with its context. What it binds is not known. The data belong to a study of cytomegalovirus exposure and HLA in healthy donors. Regarding the study as a whole: TCR beta V segments were, for the most part, productive about 87% or about 30% of the time in an earlier analysis. A later analysis showed TCR association rates differing by HLA locus, peaking at DRB1 and lowest at HLA-C.

The CDR3 extends over 16 amino acids. Germline loops: CDR1 LNHDA, CDR2 SQIVND (reference sequence). V shed 5 bases and J 1 base; nucleotides not matched to a gene: 9. Vbeta (60) and Jbeta (13) primers were used in the PCR. Generated by immunoSEQ multiplex PCR, the TCRdb table keeps only in-frame clones and is missing some. The repertoire includes 100,000 to 150,000 clones, roughly four fifths of them detected once, and roughly 1.2% sits in the top ten. The specimen was PBMCs. The chain uses TRBV19 and TRBJ2-5; TRBD1 matches 8 bases. This clonotype was sampled from a boy between 10 and 17 years old in good health and CMV-seronegative. CDR3 in DNA: TGTGCCAGTAGTTTGTCCCGGGACAGGATCCAAGAGACCCAGTACTTC. It is translated as CASSLSRDRIQETQYF.